This T cell receptor beta chain was obtained from a study of blood T cell repertoires in COVID-19 (dated by TCRdb to the early 2020s). About the investigation overall: Samples covering the acute and convalescent phases of COVID-19 were provided by collaborators in the United States, Italy and Spain. The material from the prospective study consisted of cDNA or gDNA derived from T cells, B-cell-depleted T cells, or PBMCs. Deeply sampled blood TCRbeta repertoires from subjects exposed to, actively infected with, or recovered from COVID-19 were included in the dataset. The repertoires were released in a freely available public database intended as a resource for research on the immune response to SARS-CoV-2. Samples came from the ongoing ImmuneRACE study (first 160 participants) plus 1,254 subjects from 6 global collaborators. A de-identified subject ID, COVID-19 status, age in years and sex were almost always included in the sample metadata. Where available, HLA class I and class II types were obtained from metadata supplied by the sample provider rather than from assay-based typing.

About this clone: Its antigen remains undetermined. No base-level quality is on record; no much larger clone is a single base apart.

What the research found in general, with its limitations: How much clinical and demographic metadata was included differed by source and by participant, and the metadata was provided uncurated.

TCRbeta CDR3 regions were amplified from genomic DNA using the immunoSEQ Assay, a bias-controlled multiplex PCR. Regarding the original processing steps: The number of nucleated cells in each sample was estimated by amplification of reference gene primers within the assay. To quantify the absolute abundance of each unique TCRbeta CDR3 rearrangement, sequence reads were collapsed and filtered. For each sample, productive Simpson clonality was calculated by taking the square root of Simpson's diversity index across productive rearrangements. TCRdb carries this immuneACCESS record with in-frame sequences only. Its versions omit some clonotypes, under half of them owing to an unresolved V gene in the studies checked, with the rest unexplained. V, J and clone size derive from that table, while D and trimming were established from the DNA sequence. The sample table shows a few hundred thousand clones, and less than 90% are seen once. Of the sample, 0.9% to 1.2% is held by the ten largest clones.

The CDR3 spans 14 residues, from the cysteine through the phenylalanine. Just the 42-base CDR3 DNA is kept, in frame starting at base 1. From a lookup of the germline V gene, CDR1 and CDR2 are MDHEN and SYDVKM. Compared with germline, V lacks 7 bases and J lacks 4 bases; bases without a gene match: 7. Enrolling through a virtual design, the prospective study's participants ranged in age from about 18 to 89 years and lived across 24 United States geographic areas. In the prospective study, participants were assigned to cohorts based on the clinical history participants reported in a screening survey and a study questionnaire. Recovered participants in ImmuneRACE Cohort 3 were defined as having two consecutive negative NP/OP PCR tests, clearance from a healthcare professional, or resolution of symptoms. In the prospective study, mobile phlebotomists collected whole blood, serum and a nasopharyngeal or oropharyngeal swab from each participant. Over a roughly two-month period, participants in the prospective study had the option of providing additional blood draws and questionnaires. Before DNA extraction, blood samples from the prospective study were shipped at room temperature or frozen.

Sequenced: PBMCs or T cells enriched from blood (not recorded which). Rearrangement joined TRBV28 to TRBJ2-7; TRBD1 lines up with 10 middle nucleotides. The receptor comes from a woman aged 25 to 45 who had recovered from COVID-19. The CDR3 is CASTLRDRGYEQYF. In nucleotide form, the sequence is TGTGCCAGCACTCTCCGGGACAGGGGTTACGAGCAGTACTTC.